These 17 T cell receptor beta chains were sequenced from one sample in a study of blood T cell repertoires in COVID-19. The method was immunoSEQ multiplex PCR; TCRdb's version includes in-frame clones alone and lacks a portion of them. The sample contains more than 13,000 clones, approximately 84% of which appear only once. Sequences were obtained from peripheral blood. Receptors were obtained from a human donor in a cohort sampled during active COVID-19.

The genes are TRBV18 and TRBJ1-1, with TRBD1 matching 8 bases. CDR1 and CDR2 from the germline V gene are KGHSH and LQKENI. The CDR3 contains 12 residues. V lost 3 bases, J lost 6 bases, and 0 bases stayed unmatched. CDR3 nucleotides: TGTGCCAGCTCACCGGACAGGGCTGAAGCTTTCTTT. This sequence encodes CASSPDRAEAFF.

J is TRBJ1-6 and V is TRBV18, with D unclear. V lost 1 base and J lost 8, with 6 bases in between. The CDR3 sequence is 13 residues long. CDR1 is KGHSH, CDR2 LQKENI, per germline. CDR3 sequence: CASSPREDSPLHF. For the CDR3, the DNA is TGTGCCAGCTCACCACGGGAGGATTCACCCCTCCACTTT.

This clone is classed as medium-sized. The V gene is TRBV28, the J gene TRBJ1-2; D remains unclear. The CDR3 consists of 15 residues. Germline CDR1 reads MDHEN; CDR2 reads SYDVKM. The V end lost 0 bases, the J end lost 2 bases, and 10 bases lay between the germline ends. CDR3 sequence reads: CASSLWQVDNYGYTF. CDR3 bases: TGTGCCAGCAGTTTATGGCAGGTAGACAACTATGGCTACACCTTC.

This clone was seen once. J is TRBJ2-3 and V is TRBV12-5; D gene unclear. The germline V gene has CDR1 LGHNT and CDR2 FRNRAP. This CDR3 is 11 amino acids long. The V end lost 2 bases, the J end lost 6 bases, and 3 bases lay between the germline ends. The CDR3 DNA follows: TGTGCTAGTGGTTTGCGGGATACGCAGTATTTT. It codes for CASGLRDTQYF.

This chain uses TRBV7-8 with TRBJ2-5; TRBD1 agrees at 8 bases. Germline CDR1 is SGHVS and CDR2 is FQNEAQ. The trim removed 3 bases at V and 5 bases at J, leaving 8 bases unmatched. The CDR3 contains 15 residues. DNA of the CDR3: TGTGCCAGCAGCTTCGGGGACAGGTTGTCGGAGACCCAGTACTTC. Translation: CASSFGDRLSETQYF. Variable domain in full (rest from reference TRBV7-8 and TRBJ2-5): GAGVSQSPRYKVAKRGQDVALRCDPISGHVSLFWYQQALGQGPEFLTYFQNEAQLDKSGLPSDRFFAERPEGSVSTLKIQRTQQEDSAVYLCASSFGDRLSETQYFGPGTRLLVL.

The chain's CDR3 is CASSEGLAEDTQYF. Here the CDR3 DNA reads TGCGCCAGCAGTGAGGGACTAGCGGAGGATACGCAGTATTTT. V and J are TRBV10-1 and TRBJ2-3; 10 bases agree with TRBD2. The trim removed 2 bases at V and 6 bases at J, leaving 2 bases unmatched. This CDR3 spans 14 amino acids. The germline gives CDR1 WNHNN, CDR2 SYGVQD (reference sequence).

This clone was seen only once. The V gene is TRBV7-8, the J gene TRBJ2-7; possible D gene TRBD2, 5 bases. Between the trimmed V and J ends, which lost 5 bases and 3 bases, there was a span of 14 bases. Germline lookup yields CDR1 SGHVS and CDR2 FQNEAQ. The CDR3 length is 14 residues. CDR3: CASSPERRIYEQYF. For the CDR3, the DNA is TGTGCCAGCAGCCCGGAGCGGCGGATCTACGAGCAGTACTTC.

The chain has TRBV6-5 and TRBJ2-2, with D possibly being TRBD1 (6 bases). Looked up from germline, CDR1 is MNHEY and CDR2 is SVGAGI. Deletions cut 9 bases from V and 2 bases from J, with 10 bases between. CDR3 length: 13 amino acids. Written as DNA, the CDR3 is TGTGCCAGTCAGGGGCCAAACACCGGGGAGCTGTTTTTT. This encodes CASQGPNTGELFF.

The V gene is TRBV15, the J gene TRBJ2-6; no clear D gene. The CDR3 spans 17 residues. V shed 1 base and J shed 1 base, with 11 bases lying between them. From germline, CDR1 is LNHNV and CDR2 YYDKDF (reference sequence). In nucleotides, the CDR3 is TGTGCCACCAGCAGAGCCTATACAGTGTCTGGGGCCAACGTCCTGACTTTC. It encodes CATSRAYTVSGANVLTF.

The sample holds one count of this clone. J is TRBJ1-1 and V is TRBV7-6, with 8 bases matching TRBD1. Germline assignment: CDR1 SGHVS and CDR2 FNYEAQ. V trimming: 5 bases; J trimming: 4 bases; junction bases outside the gene matches: 9. The CDR3 length is 15 residues. DNA for the CDR3: TGTGCCAGCAGCATATTGACAGGGGCCCTCACTGAAGCTTTCTTT. Translation gives CASSILTGALTEAFF.

This clone was seen once. V gene TRBV18 combines with J gene TRBJ1-1, with D hard to call. This CDR3 comprises 15 residues. Trimming pared 5 bases from V and 1 base from J, leaving 14 bases between. CDR1 is KGHSH, CDR2 LQKENI, per germline. The CDR3 loop reads CASSGSGQRNTEAFF. CDR3 sequence (DNA): TGTGCCAGCTCAGGGTCTGGGCAGAGGAACACTGAAGCTTTCTTT.

Concerning this clone: The sample contains more than one DNA sequence encoding this CDR3. The J gene is TRBJ1-1, the V gene TRBV27; no reliable D call. CDR3 length equals 13 residues. V was shortened by 4 bases and J by 0 bases, with 6 bases between the two germline ends. Germline V lookup: CDR1 MNHEY, CDR2 SMNVEV (reference sequence). CDR3 region: CASSSGMNTEAFF. The CDR3 bases are TGTGCCAGCAGTTCAGGAATGAACACTGAAGCTTTCTTT.

The chain couples TRBV7-8 to TRBJ2-1; 9 bases agree with TRBD2. This CDR3 comprises 16 residues. In germline, CDR1 is SGHVS, CDR2 FQNEAQ. J gave up 4 bases and V 6 bases, and 10 bases lay outside the gene matches. The CDR3 loop is CASRPERLAEYNEQFF. DNA for the CDR3: TGTGCCAGCAGACCCGAACGACTAGCGGAGTACAATGAGCAGTTCTTC.

The chain joins TRBV3-1 (or the pseudogene TRBV3-2) to TRBJ1-1; D possibly corresponds to TRBD1 (5 bases). V was trimmed by 4 bases and J by 11 bases, leaving 14 bases between them. CDR3 size: 12 residues. CDR1 LGHDT and CDR2 YNNKEL come from the germline V gene (reference sequence). The CDR3 spells CASSRGLGRAFF. The CDR3 nucleotides are TGTGCCAGCAGCCGGGGCCTAGGACGCGCTTTCTTT.

V and J are TRBV27 and TRBJ2-2; TRBD2 matches at 13 bases. Germline CDR1 MNHEY, CDR2 SMNVEV (reference sequence). V was clipped by 3 bases and J by 8 bases; unmatched bases: 12. This CDR3 has 18 residues. The CDR3 DNA reads TGTGCCAGCAGTTTGTTGACTAGCGGGAGGCAGATAGCTGGGGAGCTGTTTTTT. It translates to CASSLLTSGRQIAGELFF.

CDR3 region: CASSFTASGRAEEQFF. In DNA form, the CDR3 reads TGTGCCAGCAGCTTTACCGCTAGCGGGAGGGCCGAAGAGCAGTTCTTC. The rearrangement joins TRBV11-3 to TRBJ2-1; 12 bases match TRBD2. V lost 3 bases to trimming and J lost 10 bases; unmatched junction nucleotides: 10. This CDR3 has 16 amino acids. The germline gives CDR1 SGHNT, CDR2 YENEEA.

Notes on this clone: It is unclear where the CDR3 begins or ends on the DNA, so no DNA is shown, and the CDR3 is as TCRdb lists it. The chain uses TRBV6-5 and TRBJ1-2; no DNA check was done on the table's D call, TRBD1. The CDR3 length is 12 residues, termini included. Per germline, CDR1 MNHEY and CDR2 SVGAGI. The chain's CDR3 is CASILGAYGYTF.